The clone carrying this T cell receptor beta chain was counted ten times or more. These data come from a study of T cells after yellow fever vaccination. From germline, CDR1 is MNHNS and CDR2 SASEGT. Trimming cost V 6 bases and J 7 bases; bases outside gene matches: 9. The CDR3 has 16 residues. Each CDR3 protein is one row after TCRdb ran MiXCR on the 5' RACE reads. The table has tens of thousands of distinct CDR3 sequences, about 10% seen once. This chain uses TRBV6-1 with TRBJ2-2; 12 bases line up with TRBD2. The receptor was isolated from a man between 18 and 29 years old who received the YFV17D yellow fever vaccine. Sample: PBMCs, either bulk or a sorted T-cell subset (CD4+, CD8+, memory, or dextramer-sorted; not recorded which), taken roughly 15 days after the first yellow fever vaccination. CDR3 in DNA: TGTGCCAGCAGACTCCTAGCGGGGGGGCGTGGCGGGGAGCTGTTTTTT. It specifies CASRLLAGGRGGELFF.